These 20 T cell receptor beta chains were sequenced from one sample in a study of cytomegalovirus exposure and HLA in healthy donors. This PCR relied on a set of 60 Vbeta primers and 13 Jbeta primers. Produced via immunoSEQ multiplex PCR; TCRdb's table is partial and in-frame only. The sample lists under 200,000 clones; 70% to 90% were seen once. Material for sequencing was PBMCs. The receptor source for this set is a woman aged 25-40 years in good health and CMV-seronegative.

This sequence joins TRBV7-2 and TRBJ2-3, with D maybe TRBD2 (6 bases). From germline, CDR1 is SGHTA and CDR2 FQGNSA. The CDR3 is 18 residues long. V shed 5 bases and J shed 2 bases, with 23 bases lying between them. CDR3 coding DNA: TGTGCCAGCAGCACCAGTCGCGGTGGGGGGAGACCCACAGATACGCAGTATTTT. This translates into CASSTSRGGGRPTDTQYF.

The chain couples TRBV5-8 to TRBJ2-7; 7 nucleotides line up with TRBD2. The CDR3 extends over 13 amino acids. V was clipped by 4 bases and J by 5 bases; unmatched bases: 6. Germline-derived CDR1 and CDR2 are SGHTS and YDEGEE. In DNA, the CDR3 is TGTGCCAGCAGCCACAGCGGGAACAACGAGCAGTACTTC. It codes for CASSHSGNNEQYF. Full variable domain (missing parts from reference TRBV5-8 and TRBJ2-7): EAGVTQSPTHLIKTRGQQATLRCSPISGHTSVYWYQQALGLGLQFLLWYDEGEERNRGNFPPRFSGRQFPNYSSELNVNALELEDSALYLCASSHSGNNEQYFGPGTRLTVT.

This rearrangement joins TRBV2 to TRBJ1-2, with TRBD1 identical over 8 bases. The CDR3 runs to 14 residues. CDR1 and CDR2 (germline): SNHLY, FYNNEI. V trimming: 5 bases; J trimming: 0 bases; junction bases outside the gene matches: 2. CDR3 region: CASSSQGANYGYTF. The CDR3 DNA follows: TGTGCCAGCAGTTCACAGGGGGCTAACTATGGCTACACCTTC.

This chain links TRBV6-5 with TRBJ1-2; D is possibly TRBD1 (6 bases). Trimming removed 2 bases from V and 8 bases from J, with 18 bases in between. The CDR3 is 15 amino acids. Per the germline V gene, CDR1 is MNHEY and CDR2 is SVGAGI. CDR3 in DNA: TGTGCCAGCAGTTACAGTAGGGGGACACCGAAGGGCTACACCTTC. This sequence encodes CASSYSRGTPKGYTF.

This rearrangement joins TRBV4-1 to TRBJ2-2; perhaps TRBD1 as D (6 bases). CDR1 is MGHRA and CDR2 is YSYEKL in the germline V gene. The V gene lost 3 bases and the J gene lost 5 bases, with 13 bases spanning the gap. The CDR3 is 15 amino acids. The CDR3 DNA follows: TGCGCCAGCAGCCATACAACAGGGAGAACCGGGGAGCTGTTTTTT. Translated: CASSHTTGRTGELFF.

The CDR3 here is CASSQGTGSDEQYF. The CDR3 DNA reads as TGTGCCAGCAGCCAAGGTACAGGGTCGGACGAGCAGTACTTC. This chain uses TRBV4-2 with TRBJ2-7, with a weak D call TRBD1 (6 bases). Germline CDR1 reads LGHNA; CDR2 reads YNFKEQ. CDR3 length equals 14 residues. Trimming removed 1 base at V and 5 bases at J, with 12 bases between.

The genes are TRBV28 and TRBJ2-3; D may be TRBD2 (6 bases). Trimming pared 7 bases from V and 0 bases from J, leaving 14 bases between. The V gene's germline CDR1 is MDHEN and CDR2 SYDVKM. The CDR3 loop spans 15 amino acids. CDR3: CASKLLADSTDTQYF. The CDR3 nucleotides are TGTGCCAGCAAACTATTAGCGGACAGCACAGATACGCAGTATTTT. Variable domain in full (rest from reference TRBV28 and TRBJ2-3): DVKVTQSSRYLVKRTGEKVFLECVQDMDHENMFWYRQDPGLGLRLIYFSYDVKMKEKGDIPEGYSVSREKKERFSLILESASTNQTSMYLCASKLLADSTDTQYFGPGTRLTVL.

CDR3 residues: CASRGSGGTEQFF. The CDR3 nucleotides read TGTGCCAGCAGGGGATCAGGGGGAACGGAGCAGTTCTTC. The chain joins TRBV7-6 to TRBJ2-1; TRBD1 matches at 7 bases. With V trimmed by 6 bases and J by 10 bases, 9 bases remained unmatched. Germline V lookup: CDR1 SGHVS, CDR2 FNYEAQ. This CDR3 is 13 amino acids long.

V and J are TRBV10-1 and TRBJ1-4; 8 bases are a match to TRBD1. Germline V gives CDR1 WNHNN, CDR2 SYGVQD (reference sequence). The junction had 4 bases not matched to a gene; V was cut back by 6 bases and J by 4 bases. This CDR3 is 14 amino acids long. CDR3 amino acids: CASRGGTGNEKLFF. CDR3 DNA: TGCGCCAGCAGGGGAGGGACAGGTAATGAAAAACTGTTTTTT.

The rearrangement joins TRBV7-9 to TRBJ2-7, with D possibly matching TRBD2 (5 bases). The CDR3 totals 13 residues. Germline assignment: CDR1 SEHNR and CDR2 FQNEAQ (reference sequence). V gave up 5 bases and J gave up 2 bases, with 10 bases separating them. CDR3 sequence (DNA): TGTGCCAGCAGCCCAGGACTCCCCTACGAGCAGTACTTC. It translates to CASSPGLPYEQYF.

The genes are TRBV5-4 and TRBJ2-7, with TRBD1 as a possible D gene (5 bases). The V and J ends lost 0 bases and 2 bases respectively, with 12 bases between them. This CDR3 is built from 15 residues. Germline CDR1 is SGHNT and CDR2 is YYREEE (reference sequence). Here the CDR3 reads CASSLAATDTYEQYF. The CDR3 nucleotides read TGTGCCAGCAGCTTGGCCGCGACAGATACCTACGAGCAGTACTTC.

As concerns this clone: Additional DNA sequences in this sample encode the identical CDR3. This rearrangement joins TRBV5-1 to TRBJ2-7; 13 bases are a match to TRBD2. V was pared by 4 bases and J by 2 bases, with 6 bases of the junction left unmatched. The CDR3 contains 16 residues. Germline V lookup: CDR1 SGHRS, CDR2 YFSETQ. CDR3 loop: CASSPGLAGVAYEQYF. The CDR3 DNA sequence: TGCGCCAGCAGCCCCGGACTAGCGGGAGTTGCCTACGAGCAGTACTTC.

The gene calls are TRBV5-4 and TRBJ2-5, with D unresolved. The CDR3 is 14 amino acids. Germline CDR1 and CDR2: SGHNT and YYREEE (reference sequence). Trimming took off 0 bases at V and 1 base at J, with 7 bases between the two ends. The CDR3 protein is CASSLGASQETQYF. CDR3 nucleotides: TGTGCCAGCAGCTTGGGGGCCAGCCAAGAGACCCAGTACTTC.

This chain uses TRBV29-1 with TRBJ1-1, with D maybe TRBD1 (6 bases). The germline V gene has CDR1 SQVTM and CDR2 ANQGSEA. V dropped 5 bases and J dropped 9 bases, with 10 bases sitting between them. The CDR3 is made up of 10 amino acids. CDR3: CSVWQGKAFF. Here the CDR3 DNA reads TGCAGCGTTTGGCAGGGGAAAGCTTTCTTT. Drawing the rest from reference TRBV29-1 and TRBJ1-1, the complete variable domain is SAVISQKPSRDICQRGTSLTIQCQVDSQVTMMFWYRQQPGQSLTLIATANQGSEATYESGFVIDKFPISRPNLTFSTLTVSNMSPEDSSIYLCSVWQGKAFFGQGTRLTVV.

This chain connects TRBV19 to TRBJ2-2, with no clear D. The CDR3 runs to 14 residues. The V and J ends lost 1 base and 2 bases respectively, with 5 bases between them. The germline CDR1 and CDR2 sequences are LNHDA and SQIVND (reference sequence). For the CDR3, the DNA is TGTGCCAGTAGTATAGCCAGAAACACCGGGGAGCTGTTTTTT. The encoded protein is CASSIARNTGELFF.

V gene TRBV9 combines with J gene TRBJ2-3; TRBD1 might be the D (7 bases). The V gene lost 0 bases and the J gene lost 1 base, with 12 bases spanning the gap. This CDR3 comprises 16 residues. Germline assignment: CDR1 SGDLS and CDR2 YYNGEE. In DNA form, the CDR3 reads TGTGCCAGCAGCGTAGTGGCGGGACAGCGCACAGATACGCAGTATTTT. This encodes CASSVVAGQRTDTQYF.

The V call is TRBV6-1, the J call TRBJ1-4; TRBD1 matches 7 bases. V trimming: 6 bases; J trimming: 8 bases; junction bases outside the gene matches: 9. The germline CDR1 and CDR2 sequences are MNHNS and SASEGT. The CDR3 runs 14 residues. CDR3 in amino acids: CASSQGGSEEKLFF. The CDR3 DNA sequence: TGTGCCAGCAGCCAGGGGGGTTCGGAGGAAAAACTGTTTTTT.

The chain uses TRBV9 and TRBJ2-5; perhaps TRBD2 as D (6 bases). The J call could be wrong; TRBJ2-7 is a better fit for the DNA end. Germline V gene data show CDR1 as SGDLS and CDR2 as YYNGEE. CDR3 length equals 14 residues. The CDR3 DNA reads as TGTGCCAGCAGCGTATCTAGCGCCTCCTACGAGCAGTACTTC. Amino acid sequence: CASSVSSASYEQYF.

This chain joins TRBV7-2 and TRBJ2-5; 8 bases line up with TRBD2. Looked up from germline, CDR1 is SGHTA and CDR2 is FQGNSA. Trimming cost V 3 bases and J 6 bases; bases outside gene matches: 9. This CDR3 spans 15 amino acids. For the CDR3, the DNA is TGTGCCAGCAGCTTGAATCCAGCGGGGGTCCAGACCCAGTACTTC. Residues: CASSLNPAGVQTQYF. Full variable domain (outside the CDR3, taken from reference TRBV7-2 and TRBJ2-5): GAGVSQSPSNKVTEKGKDVELRCDPISGHTALYWYRQSLGQGLEFLIYFQGNSAPDKSGLPSDRFSAERTGGSVSTLTIQRTQQEDSAVYLCASSLNPAGVQTQYFGPGTRLLVL.

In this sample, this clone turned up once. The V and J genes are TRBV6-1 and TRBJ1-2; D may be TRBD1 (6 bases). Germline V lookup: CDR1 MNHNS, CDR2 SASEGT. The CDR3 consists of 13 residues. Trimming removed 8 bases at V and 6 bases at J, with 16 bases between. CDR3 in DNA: TGTGCCAGCGGCAACAAGGGGGTGCATGGCTACACCTTC. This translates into CASGNKGVHGYTF.